The entry below describes one TCR beta chain. What it binds is unknown. The protocol was immunoSEQ multiplex PCR, while the TCRdb copy is restricted to in-frame clones and leaves out a portion. Among about 180,000 clones, around 88% were seen once, and the ten largest hold around a tenth. With 5 bases removed from V and 4 bases from J, the gap between germline ends came to 7 bases. The CDR3 has 12 residues. From germline, CDR1 is SGHTS and CDR2 YDEGEE. The sample belongs to a study of T cell responses to AZD1222 COVID-19 vaccine. General study points: Donors skewed white British and female; clonal diversity was possibly underestimated. Seropositivity was recorded at baseline in only a handful of AZD1222 recipients.

The V call is TRBV5-8, the J call TRBJ1-3; D ambiguous. Sequenced here: peripheral blood, sampled 28 days after the second AZD1222 dose. The receptor was derived from an adult who received the AZD1222 COVID-19 vaccine. CDR3 region: CASRSRGNTIYF. The CDR3 coding sequence is TGTGCCAGCAGATCCCGGGGAAACACCATATATTTT.